Listed here are 5 T cell receptor beta chains from one sample, sequenced in a study of T cell changes during pregnancy in multiple sclerosis. The protocol was immunoSEQ multiplex PCR, while the TCRdb copy is restricted to in-frame clones and leaves out a portion. The table includes about 100,000 clones, around 90% detected once. Sequences were derived from peripheral blood, sampled in the second trimester of pregnancy. The receptors come from a female donor with multiple sclerosis, enrolled in a pregnancy study.

V is TRBV19 and J is TRBJ2-5, with 9 bases fitting TRBD1. The CDR3 loop spans 13 amino acids. Germline V gene data show CDR1 as LNHDA and CDR2 as SQIVND (reference sequence). The V gene end was trimmed by 6 bases and the J gene end by 3 bases; junction bases not matched to a gene: 2. In DNA, the CDR3 is TGTGCCAGTAGCCGGGACAGGGAAGAGACCCAGTACTTC. It is translated as CASSRDREETQYF.

This clone has just one count. The CDR3 reads CASSVVPDRAIDGYTF. The CDR3 region has the DNA TGTGCCAGCAGCGTAGTCCCCGACAGGGCCATAGATGGCTACACCTTC. The chain couples TRBV9 to TRBJ1-2; the match to TRBD1 covers 7 bases. The ends lost 0 bases at V and 6 bases at J; junction bases unmatched: 11. The CDR3 loop spans 16 amino acids. Germline values: CDR1 SGDLS, CDR2 YYNGEE.

Here the CDR3 reads CASSLVATYEQYF. The CDR3 region has the DNA TGCGCCAGCAGCTTGGTGGCAACCTACGAGCAGTACTTC. V gene TRBV5-1 combines with J gene TRBJ2-7; D not certain. V was shortened by 0 bases and J by 2 bases, with 6 bases between the two germline ends. The CDR3 is 13 residues long. CDR1 is SGHRS, CDR2 YFSETQ, per germline.

This chain links TRBV9 with TRBJ1-6; maybe TRBD1 (6 bases). The ends were cut back, 2 bases at V and 0 bases at J, with 12 bases in the middle. Germline lookup yields CDR1 SGDLS and CDR2 YYNGEE. This CDR3 is built from 17 residues. DNA of the CDR3: TGTGCCAGCAGCGTGGACAGAGCCAGCTCCTATAATTCACCCCTCCACTTT. It codes for CASSVDRASSYNSPLHF.

This chain connects TRBV27 to TRBJ2-2, with TRBD1 matching over 9 bases. The CDR3 length is 14 residues. The V gene's germline CDR1 is MNHEY and CDR2 SMNVEV (reference sequence). With 6 bases clipped from V and 4 bases from J, the junction kept 3 bases outside the gene matches. CDR3 sequence: CASRTGGITGELFF. CDR3 DNA: TGTGCCAGCAGGACAGGGGGTATCACCGGGGAGCTGTTTTTT.